This TCR beta chain was sequenced during a study of blood T cell repertoires in COVID-19. About the study: Sites in the United States, Italy and Spain provided acute and convalescent COVID-19 samples. Sample material is recorded as cDNA or gDNA derived from T cells, B-cell-depleted T cells, or PBMCs.

Study processing details: Researchers report that nucleated cell counts were estimated from reference gene primer amplification. Generated by immunoSEQ multiplex PCR, the TCRdb table keeps only in-frame clones and is missing some. The V and J calls and clone size come from that table; D and trimming were worked out from the DNA. The sample includes roughly 59,000 clones, approximately 82% seen only once; the top ten take roughly 6.3%. The specimen was peripheral blood. The source of this sequence is a human donor in a cohort sampled during active COVID-19.

The CDR3 reads CASSFGQGGTDTQYF. In DNA form, the CDR3 reads TGCGCCAGCAGCTTCGGACAGGGAGGGACAGATACGCAGTATTTT. The chain has TRBV5-1 and TRBJ2-3; D is possibly TRBD1 (8 bases). Germline CDR1 and CDR2: SGHRS and YFSETQ. With 2 bases removed from V and 3 bases from J, the gap between germline ends came to 13 bases. The CDR3 is made up of 15 amino acids.